A single T cell receptor beta chain is shown here with its context. Its target antigen remains unknown. One base away there is no much larger clone; base qualities are not given. The data belong to a study of OX40 agonist ivuxolimab in advanced cancers. About the full investigation: Ivuxolimab, which targeted the costimulatory receptor OX40 (CD134), was an agonistic, fully human IgG2 monoclonal antibody. Partial responses occurred in three dose-escalation patients, of whom one had hepatocellular carcinoma and two had cutaneous melanoma. A male proportion of 82.7% and a mean age of 60 years, ranging from 23 to 79, were recorded for the dose-escalation cohort. Intravenous ivuxolimab was administered to patients every 2 weeks at six dose levels: 0.01, 0.1, 0.3, 1.5, 3 and 10 mg/kg. The point of sequencing TCRbeta in the periphery was to test whether ivuxolimab changed TCR sequence diversity and drove clonal T-cell expansion. Of the approximately 54 patients in dose escalation, some 19 had hepatocellular carcinoma, some 15 had melanoma, 9 had renal cell carcinoma and 9 had head and neck cancer. The paper reports the monotherapy dose-escalation portion (N ≈ 50 patients) of the phase I ivuxolimab trial. Patients were allowed to have had prior anti-PD-1, anti-PD-L1 or anti-CTLA-4 therapy, and around 41% of the dose-escalation patients had previously received checkpoint inhibitors.

The trial excluded patients who had a history of autoimmune disease or who were on systemic immunosuppression. Peripheral blood for TCR sequencing was collected from all dose cohorts at baseline, on cycle 4 day 1, and on cycle 7 day 1. Samples were obtained from an open-label, multicenter, first-in-human phase I dose-escalation trial of ivuxolimab. Adults with locally advanced or metastatic melanoma, renal cell carcinoma, hepatocellular carcinoma or head and neck squamous cell carcinoma were enrolled in the trial. Before TCR sequencing, CD4+ T cells and CD8+ T cells were sorted from peripheral blood as separate populations. Overall study results and their limits: Clonal expansion of both CD4+ and CD8+ blood T cells was observed from baseline to week 6 at doses 0.1 to 3.0 mg/kg. The antigen specificity of the clonally expanded peripheral T cells was not determined. On average, CD8+ T cells showed more expanded clones than CD4+ T cells after ivuxolimab. In the 0.1-3.0 mg/kg groups, partial responders were among the patients with the lowest normalized peripheral clonal expansion, particularly in CD8+ T cells. Low levels of normalized T-cell clonal expansion were also shown by some nonresponding patients.

To sequence the TCRbeta CDR3 region, genomic DNA was isolated from the sorted cells. The immunoSEQ Assay was used to sequence the TCRbeta CDR3 regions. TCRdb holds this immuneACCESS table with in-frame rearrangements only. Some clones are missing; in checked studies, unresolved V genes explain under half, and the rest has no known cause. Across this sample there are about 40,000 clones, with 82% seen only once. 20% to 25% of the sample is taken by the ten largest. The germline V gene provides CDR1 MGHDK and CDR2 SYGVNS. The CDR3 spans 13 residues, from the cysteine through the phenylalanine. Only the CDR3 portion is preserved as DNA: 39 bases, with reading frame beginning at the first base. V is cut by 6 bases and J by 5 bases, and the space between the germline ends is 8 bases.

Source: CD4+ or CD8+ T cells sorted from blood, taken in a trial of the OX40 agonist ivuxolimab. This TCR came from an adult with an advanced solid tumor such as melanoma, head and neck, liver or kidney cancer. The receptor chain draws on TRBV25-1 and TRBJ1-6, with the D gene not clear enough to name. The DNA reads as follows: TGTGCCAGCAGGTATGAGAATAATTCACCCCTCCACTTT. This codes for CASRYENNSPLHF.